These 21 T cell receptor beta chains were all obtained from the same sample, sequenced in a study of shared clonotypes between healthy human individuals (dated by TCRdb to the early 2020s). Library preparation employed the immunoSEQ multiplex PCR assay. Drawn from immuneACCESS, this table holds only the in-frame rearrangements with V and J called that TCRdb kept. Clones are partly lost; checked studies trace under half to an unresolved V gene and leave the rest unexplained. The sample has around 990,000 clones on record, 60% to 80% of them singletons. Together, the top ten hold approximately 0.95% of the sample. Sequenced input: memory CD4+ T cells from PBMCs. The intended sense of this specimen's cell subset or site label: CD45RA-negative fraction. The receptors stem from a man between 18 and 35 years old in good health. Some clones in this sample may be carry-over from other donors' samples.

This clone came up a few times. This chain links TRBV6-1 with TRBJ2-7; TRBD1 agrees at 7 bases. Trimming removed 7 bases from V and 3 bases from J; junction bases left unmatched: 9. Germline CDR1 reads MNHNS; CDR2 reads SASEGT. The CDR3 runs 14 residues. This CDR3 reads CASTRQGVDYEQYF. CDR3 bases: TGTGCCAGCACCAGACAGGGTGTCGACTACGAGCAGTACTTC.

The chain has TRBV5-1 and TRBJ1-2, with D unresolved. In germline, CDR1 is SGHRS, CDR2 YFSETQ. The CDR3 spans 15 residues. V shed 1 base and J shed 6 bases, with 16 bases lying between them. CDR3 protein: CASSLTGRSMDGYTF. The CDR3 region has the DNA TGCGCCAGCAGCTTGACTGGCAGGAGTATGGATGGCTACACCTTC. The full variable domain, completed using reference TRBV5-1 and TRBJ1-2, is KAGVTQTPRYLIKTRGQQVTLSCSPISGHRSVSWYQQTPGQGLQFLFEYFSETQRNKGNFPGRFSGRQFSNSRSEMNVSTLELGDSALYLCASSLTGRSMDGYTFGSGTRLTVV.

The chain uses TRBV28 and TRBJ2-3; TRBD2 agrees at 12 bases. Germline assignment: CDR1 MDHEN and CDR2 SYDVKM. V was clipped by 5 bases and J by 5 bases; unmatched bases: 8. The CDR3 is 16 residues long. The CDR3 DNA reads as TGTGCCAGCAGTCCCGGGACTAGCGGGCGGATAGATACGCAGTATTTT. The encoded protein is CASSPGTSGRIDTQYF.

The V call is TRBV4-3, the J call TRBJ1-3; tentatively, D is TRBD1 (5 bases). This CDR3 spans 18 amino acids. The ends were cut back, 4 bases at V and 0 bases at J, with 19 bases in the middle. Looked up from germline, CDR1 is LGHNA and CDR2 is YSLEER. The CDR3 bases are TGCGCCAGCAGCCGCCATCGGGGGACGGCCATCTCTGGAAACACCATATATTTT. Translating gives CASSRHRGTAISGNTIYF.

The chain uses TRBV18 and TRBJ2-6, with 9 positions matching TRBD2. Germline loops: CDR1 KGHSH, CDR2 LQKENI. The CDR3 is 18 residues long. V was clipped by 3 bases and J by 0 bases; unmatched bases: 6. The CDR3 is CASSPKRGAGSGANVLTF. The CDR3 DNA reads TGTGCCAGCTCACCGAAGCGGGGGGCCGGCTCTGGGGCCAACGTCCTGACTTTC.

The V call is TRBV29-1, the J call TRBJ1-1; maybe TRBD1 (5 bases). The germline CDR1 and CDR2 sequences are SQVTM and ANQGSEA. The CDR3 runs to 12 residues. Trimming stripped 7 bases from V and 4 bases from J, with 13 bases between. The CDR3 reads CSAFGDLTEAFF. The CDR3 bases are TGCAGCGCATTTGGGGACCTCACTGAAGCTTTCTTT. The variable domain in full, completed from reference TRBV29-1 and TRBJ1-1, reads SAVISQKPSRDICQRGTSLTIQCQVDSQVTMMFWYRQQPGQSLTLIATANQGSEATYESGFVIDKFPISRPNLTFSTLTVSNMSPEDSSIYLCSAFGDLTEAFFGQGTRLTVV.

The chain is built from TRBV19 and TRBJ2-2; TRBD2 is a possible D gene (6 bases). This CDR3 has 16 amino acids. CDR1 and CDR2 (germline): LNHDA, SQIVND (reference sequence). Trimming removed 3 bases at V and 5 bases at J, with 16 bases between. The CDR3 region has the DNA TGTGCCAGTAGTATCCGCGGGGTGGATCGAACCGGGGAGCTGTTTTTT. Translated, it gives CASSIRGVDRTGELFF.

This clone was recorded only once. V is TRBV7-3 and J is TRBJ2-1; D could derive from TRBD1 or TRBD2 (5 bases each). CDR1 is SGHTA, CDR2 FQGTGA, per germline. Deletions cut 5 bases from V and 5 bases from J, with 16 bases between. The CDR3 runs 15 residues. The CDR3 loop is CASSRGGTEDNEQFF. CDR3 nucleotides: TGTGCCAGCAGCCGTGGGGGAACGGAGGACAATGAGCAGTTCTTC.

The chain links TRBV7-3 to TRBJ2-5; D gene uncertain. V was pared by 5 bases and J by 5 bases, with 12 bases between. CDR3 size: 13 residues. Germline V CDR1 and CDR2: SGHTA, FQGTGA. As DNA, the CDR3 is TGTGCCAGCAGCCACGACACCCGGGAGACCCAGTACTTC. It yields the protein CASSHDTRETQYF. The complete variable domain, with remaining parts taken from reference TRBV7-3 and TRBJ2-5, reads GAGVSQTPSNKVTEKGKYVELRCDPISGHTALYWYRQSLGQGPEFLIYFQGTGAADDSGLPNDRFFAVRPEGSVSTLKIQRTERGDSAVYLCASSHDTRETQYFGPGTRLLVL.

The chain couples TRBV19 to TRBJ2-7; 7 nucleotides match TRBD1. The length of the CDR3 is 15 residues. The trim removed 4 bases at V and 0 bases at J, leaving 6 bases unmatched. Germline V lookup: CDR1 LNHDA, CDR2 SQIVND (reference sequence). Written as DNA, the CDR3 is TGTGCCAGTAGTAAGACAGGGACCTCCTCCTACGAGCAGTACTTC. The encoded protein is CASSKTGTSSYEQYF.

This chain joins TRBV30 and TRBJ2-1; weak D call: TRBD1 (7 bases). The germline CDR1 and CDR2 sequences are GTSNPN and SVGIG (reference sequence). Trimming removed 3 bases from V and 3 bases from J, with 15 bases in between. CDR3 size: 15 residues. The CDR3 coding sequence is TGTGCCTGGAGCCCAGGGGGGAGGCGCTACAATGAGCAGTTCTTC. Its protein product is CAWSPGGRRYNEQFF.

The rearrangement uses TRBV18 and TRBJ1-1, with 12 positions matching TRBD1. V lost 3 bases, J lost 6 bases, and 8 bases stayed unmatched. Germline CDR1 reads KGHSH; CDR2 reads LQKENI. This CDR3 comprises 16 residues. The CDR3 region has the DNA TGTGCCAGCTCACCGGGACAGGGGGCTTGGACTCCTGAAGCTTTCTTT. Translation gives CASSPGQGAWTPEAFF.

The chain employs TRBV6-1 and TRBJ2-1; 7 bases fit TRBD2. CDR1 and CDR2 from the germline V gene are MNHNS and SASEGT. V was pared by 4 bases and J by 4 bases, with 10 bases of the junction left unmatched. The CDR3 spans 16 residues. CDR3 residues: CASSGMWREGYNEQFF. The CDR3 DNA follows: TGTGCCAGCAGTGGTATGTGGAGGGAGGGATACAATGAGCAGTTCTTC.

Turning to this clone: One base away lies a much larger clone, so this may be a sequencing read error. Distinct nucleotide sequences in the sample also encode this CDR3. V and J are TRBV19 and TRBJ2-7; maybe TRBD1 (6 bases). V was trimmed by 5 bases and J by 1 base, leaving 15 bases between them. The CDR3 is 15 amino acids. Germline CDR1 LNHDA, CDR2 SQIVND (reference sequence). The CDR3 reads CASSGSDRRSYEQYF. In DNA, the CDR3 is TGTGCCAGTAGTGGCTCGGACAGAAGGTCCTACGAGCAGTACTTC.

This clone was seen at least ten times. The V call is TRBV28, the J call TRBJ1-1; a weak D match, TRBD1 (5 bases). CDR1 MDHEN and CDR2 SYDVKM come from the germline V gene. This CDR3 comprises 12 residues. Trimming cost V 2 bases and J 9 bases, with 10 bases left between them. In DNA form, the CDR3 reads TGTGCCAGCAGTTTAAGGTCAGGGAAAGCTTTCTTT. Translating it yields CASSLRSGKAFF.

This sequence joins TRBV4-1 and TRBJ2-2; 7 positions match TRBD1. The CDR3 totals 17 residues. V was clipped by 3 bases and J by 5 bases; unmatched bases: 12. CDR1 MGHRA and CDR2 YSYEKL come from the germline V gene. CDR3 loop: CASSHVIRDSRTGELFF. In nucleotides, the CDR3 is TGCGCCAGCAGCCATGTCATCAGGGACAGTCGGACCGGGGAGCTGTTTTTT.

This sequence joins TRBV9 and TRBJ1-5; D not resolved. CDR1 SGDLS and CDR2 YYNGEE come from the germline V gene. This CDR3 is 15 amino acids long. The germline V and J ends were trimmed by 0 bases and 1 base, with 8 bases remaining between them. The chain's CDR3 is CASSVGEGSNQPQHF. As DNA, the CDR3 is TGTGCCAGCAGCGTAGGGGAAGGGAGCAATCAGCCCCAGCATTTT.

This chain links TRBV5-1 with TRBJ2-3; TRBD2 matches at 9 bases. V lost 1 base to trimming and J lost 2 bases; unmatched junction nucleotides: 11. Germline-derived CDR1 and CDR2 are SGHRS and YFSETQ. This CDR3 has 18 amino acids. As DNA, the CDR3 is TGCGCCAGCAGCTTGCTCGATAAGACTAGCGGTAACACAGATACGCAGTATTTT. As protein: CASSLLDKTSGNTDTQYF.

The chain has TRBV19 and TRBJ1-1, with D tentatively TRBD1 (5 bases). The CDR3 runs 14 residues. Germline V lookup: CDR1 LNHDA, CDR2 SQIVND (reference sequence). V gave up 7 bases and J gave up 6 bases, with 18 bases separating them. In nucleotides, the CDR3 is TGTGCCAGTACTCTCCGGGGGATGCTCTCTGAAGCTTTCTTT. Protein product: CASTLRGMLSEAFF.

The chain links TRBV2 to TRBJ1-2, with 7 bases that match TRBD1. V gave up 5 bases and J gave up 7 bases; unmatched junction bases: 13. Germline V gene data show CDR1 as SNHLY and CDR2 as FYNNEI. The CDR3 length is 15 residues. CDR3 in DNA: TGTGCCAGCAGTCAGACAGGGAAGGAGGGTCGTGGCTACACCTTC. Amino acid sequence: CASSQTGKEGRGYTF.

The sample holds one count of this clone. The chain is built from TRBV2 and TRBJ2-2; D is unresolved. V was clipped by 8 bases and J by 5 bases, with 9 bases between them. CDR1 and CDR2 (germline): SNHLY, FYNNEI. This CDR3 region has 12 residues. CDR3 amino acids: CASRMGTGELFF. As DNA, the CDR3 is TGTGCCAGCCGGATGGGTACCGGGGAGCTGTTTTTT.